A single sample gave rise to the 13 T cell receptor beta chains below, sequenced in a study of PD-L1 blockade in urothelial cancer (dated by TCRdb to about 2017). Sample time point, as interpreted from the label and publication: peripheral blood 6 weeks after treatment start. The library relied on the immunoSEQ multiplex PCR assay. TCRdb's version of the immuneACCESS table is confined to in-frame rearrangements and falls short of the full clone set. An unresolved V gene accounts for under half of the shortfall where checked; the remainder is of unknown origin. The sample table records 100,000 to 150,000 clones; about 82% of these occur just once. The ten top clones hold 2% to 3% of the sample. Sequenced material: PBMCs, taken around atezolizumab (anti-PD-L1) treatment. The receptor source for this set is a man between 50 and 59 years old with urothelial cancer.

This clone was seen a handful of times. The chain employs TRBV27 and TRBJ2-3; D is perhaps TRBD1 (6 bases). Trimming left V 5 bases short and J 4 bases short, with 16 bases between. The germline V gene has CDR1 MNHEY and CDR2 SMNVEV (reference sequence). The CDR3 is 15 residues long. In DNA, the CDR3 is TGTGCCAGCAGTCCACAGGGTATCAGGGCAGATACGCAGTATTTT. Its translation: CASSPQGIRADTQYF.

The chain couples TRBV27 to TRBJ2-7; the D gene is possibly TRBD1 (5 bases). The CDR3 contains 13 residues. Trimming shortened V by 5 bases and J by 4 bases, and 12 bases separated the two germline ends. The germline V gene has CDR1 MNHEY and CDR2 SMNVEV (reference sequence). The CDR3 nucleotides are TGTGCCAGCAGTCAACAACAGGATTACGAGCAGTACTTC. It is translated as CASSQQQDYEQYF.

This chain uses TRBV18 with TRBJ2-7; tentative D call: TRBD2 (6 bases). The CDR3 loop spans 14 amino acids. CDR1 is KGHSH and CDR2 is LQKENI in the germline V gene. V shed 3 bases and J shed 3 bases, with 12 bases lying between them. CDR3 nucleotide sequence: TGTGCCAGCTCACCGAGGCAGGGAGGCTACGAGCAGTACTTC. Its translation is CASSPRQGGYEQYF.

As concerns this clone: This same CDR3 is encoded by further DNA sequences in the sample. The chain combines TRBV6-5 with TRBJ2-7; perhaps TRBD2 as D (5 bases). Germline values: CDR1 MNHEY, CDR2 SVGAGI. CDR3 length: 13 residues. The V end was cut by 3 bases, the J end by 3 bases, with 9 bases between. The CDR3 DNA sequence: TGTGCCAGCAGTTATGGTACTAGCTACGAGCAGTACTTC. This gives the protein CASSYGTSYEQYF.

The genes are TRBV19 and TRBJ2-6, with 8 bases matching TRBD1. The V gene's germline CDR1 is LNHDA and CDR2 SQIVND (reference sequence). The CDR3 has 17 amino acids. V lost 6 bases to trimming and J lost 0 bases; unmatched junction nucleotides: 7. In DNA form, the CDR3 reads TGTGCCAGTAGAGAAGACAGGGGAATCTCTGGGGCCAACGTCCTGACTTTC. Translation: CASREDRGISGANVLTF.

The chain recombines TRBV12-5 with TRBJ2-1; D is perhaps TRBD2 (6 bases). Germline values: CDR1 LGHNT, CDR2 FRNRAP. CDR3 size: 15 residues. V gave up 1 base and J gave up 5 bases, with 12 bases separating them. The CDR3 region is CASGLGSGQHNEQFF. Here the CDR3 DNA reads TGTGCTAGTGGTTTGGGTAGCGGTCAACACAATGAGCAGTTCTTC.

The rearrangement links TRBV30 to TRBJ2-1; 7 bases fit TRBD1. The V segment lost 0 bases and the J segment 7 bases; nucleotides outside the gene matches: 12. The CDR3 runs 16 residues. CDR1 and CDR2 (germline): GTSNPN, SVGIG (reference sequence). DNA of the CDR3: TGTGCCTGGAGTGTATCCCGGGACAGTTTCCAGAATGAGCAGTTCTTC. Translating it yields CAWSVSRDSFQNEQFF.

V and J are TRBV29-1 and TRBJ2-7; 9 bases match TRBD1. Germline V gene sequence: CDR1 SQVTM, CDR2 ANQGSEA. This CDR3 contains 15 residues. V shed 4 bases and J 0 bases; nucleotides not matched to a gene: 7. In DNA, the CDR3 is TGCAGCGTTGGCCCCGAGACAGGGGGCTCCTACGAGCAGTACTTC. It specifies CSVGPETGGSYEQYF.

The V gene is TRBV14, the J gene TRBJ1-3; D gene ambiguous. From germline, CDR1 is SGHDN and CDR2 FVKESK. CDR3 length: 15 amino acids. Between the trimmed V and J ends, which lost 4 bases and 2 bases, there was a span of 12 bases. CDR3 nucleotide sequence: TGTGCCAGCAGCCCCTGGGGAGGACCTGGAAACACCATATATTTT. This codes for CASSPWGGPGNTIYF.

This chain joins TRBV10-3 and TRBJ2-7; no reliable D call. This CDR3 region has 12 residues. The germline V gene encodes CDR1 ENHRY and CDR2 SYGVKD. V dropped 8 bases and J dropped 2 bases, with 10 bases sitting between them. This CDR3 is CAIGADAYEQYF. The DNA for the CDR3 is TGTGCCATCGGAGCTGACGCCTACGAGCAGTACTTC.

This chain connects TRBV28 to TRBJ2-2; tentative D call: TRBD1 (6 bases). Trimming stripped 3 bases from V and 4 bases from J, with 12 bases between. The length of the CDR3 is 15 residues. Germline values: CDR1 MDHEN, CDR2 SYDVKM. In DNA form, the CDR3 reads TGTGCCAGCAGTTTCAGGGGTCGTGGCACCGGGGAGCTGTTTTTT. Translation: CASSFRGRGTGELFF.

The chain uses TRBV19 and TRBJ2-5, with 7 bases matching TRBD2. Trimming cost V 1 base and J 4 bases; bases outside gene matches: 9. CDR3 length: 16 amino acids. The germline V gene encodes CDR1 LNHDA and CDR2 SQIVND (reference sequence). CDR3 nucleotide sequence: TGTGCCAGTAGTATAGGGTCCCCTCCTAGCGGAGAGACCCAGTACTTC. Encoded protein: CASSIGSPPSGETQYF.

The gene calls are TRBV7-9 and TRBJ2-6, with D unresolved. V was cut by 5 bases and J by 2 bases, with 13 bases left in between. The CDR3 length is 16 residues. CDR1 SEHNR and CDR2 FQNEAQ come from the germline V gene (reference sequence). CDR3 in amino acids: CASSPRHGAGANVLTF. The DNA of the CDR3 is TGTGCCAGCAGCCCCCGACACGGTGCTGGGGCCAACGTCCTGACTTTC.